A selection of T cell receptor beta chains follows, all from one sample in a study of blood T cell repertoires in COVID-19. The protocol was immunoSEQ multiplex PCR, while the TCRdb copy is restricted to in-frame clones and leaves out a portion. Found here are about 350,000 clones, 88% of them singletons; the top ten hold just over 1%. Sequenced input: PBMCs or T cells enriched from blood (not recorded which). These receptors all come from a woman in her 30s who had been exposed to COVID-19. The CDR3 runs from the conserved cysteine through the conserved F or W. Each record gives: J gene, V gene, D gene, CDR3 protein. D genes are given only for firm matches.

TRBJ2-1 | TRBV20-1 | . | CSASPAGSGINEQFF
TRBJ2-1 | TRBV10-3 | . | CAISEPGFTDHHNEQFF
TRBJ1-1 | TRBV7-3 | . | CASSYSEGVGEAFF
TRBJ2-3 | TRBV27 | TRBD1 | CASSTLDRADTDTQYF
TRBJ2-7 | TRBV25-1 | TRBD1 | CASSDPGTGIHEQYF
TRBJ1-1 | TRBV2 | TRBD1 | CASSASTGGNLSEAFF
TRBJ2-7 | TRBV7-9 | TRBD2 | CASTSGGEGEQYF
TRBJ2-5 | TRBV6-5 | TRBD1 | CASSSGTGSGETQYF
TRBJ2-7 | TRBV6-5 | . | CASRAYRDSYEQYF
TRBJ2-1 | TRBV29-1 | TRBD2 | CSVENPGLANYNEQFF
TRBJ2-7 | TRBV24-1 | TRBD1 | CATGPTGRNEQYF
TRBJ1-4 | TRBV28 | . | CASNVRGADEKLFF
TRBJ1-4 | TRBV12-3/TRBV12-4 | TRBD1 | CASSEDRGEKLFF
TRBJ2-1 | TRBV7-3 | . | CASSLAVGNEQFF
TRBJ2-5 | TRBV28 | TRBD1 | CASSSPGTGVETQYF
TRBJ2-1 | TRBV19 | TRBD2 | CASAWASGYNEQFF
TRBJ1-4 | TRBV3-1/TRBV3-2 | . | CASSQGGGGSSEKLFF
TRBJ1-6 | TRBV4-2 | . | CASSYDRSSYNSPLHF
TRBJ1-2 | TRBV7-9 | TRBD1 | CASSHAGTGVYGYTF
TRBJ1-4 | TRBV21-1 | . | CASRGGGQGSEKLFF
TRBJ1-3 | TRBV3-1/TRBV3-2 | . | CASSQVFGNTIYF